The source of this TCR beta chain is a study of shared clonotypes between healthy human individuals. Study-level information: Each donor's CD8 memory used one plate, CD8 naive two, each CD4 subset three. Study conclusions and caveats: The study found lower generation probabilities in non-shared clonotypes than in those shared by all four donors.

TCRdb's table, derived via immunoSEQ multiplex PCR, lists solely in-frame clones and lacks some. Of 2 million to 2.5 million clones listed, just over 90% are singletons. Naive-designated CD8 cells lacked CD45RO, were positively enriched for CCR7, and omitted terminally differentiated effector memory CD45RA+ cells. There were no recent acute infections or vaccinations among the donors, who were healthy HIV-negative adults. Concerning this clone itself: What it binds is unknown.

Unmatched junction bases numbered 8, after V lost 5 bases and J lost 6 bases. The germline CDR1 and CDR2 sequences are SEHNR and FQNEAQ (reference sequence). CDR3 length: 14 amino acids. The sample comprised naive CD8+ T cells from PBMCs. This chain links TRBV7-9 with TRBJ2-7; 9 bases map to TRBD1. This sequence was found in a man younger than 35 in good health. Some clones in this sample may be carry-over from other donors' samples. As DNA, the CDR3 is TGTGCCAGCAGCCTAACCGGGACAGGGAGCGAGCAGTACTTC. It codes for CASSLTGTGSEQYF. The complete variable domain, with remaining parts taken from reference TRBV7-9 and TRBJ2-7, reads DTGVSQNPRHKITKRGQNVTFRCDPISEHNRLYWYRQTLGQGPEFLTYFQNEAQLEKSRLLSDRFSAERPKGSFSTLEIQRTEQGDSAMYLCASSLTGTGSEQYFGPGTRLTVT.